The 24 T cell receptor beta chains given below trace back to one sample, sequenced in a study of persistence of HIV-infected CD4 T cells. Anti-CD3/anti-CD28 beads served as a nonspecific positive control stimulus. Sorting selected CD4+ T cells upregulating both CD40 ligand and CD69. The libraries were made with immunoSEQ version 4 in survey mode. Generated by immunoSEQ multiplex PCR, the TCRdb table keeps only in-frame clones and is missing some. Found here are roughly 41,000 clones, roughly 87% of them singletons; the top ten hold 1.3%. Their target antigens are unknown. Sequences were derived from CD4+ T cells sorted from PBMCs after roughly 18-hour stimulation, sampled from a patient who received antiretroviral therapy. Every receptor here comes from an adult man with HIV who was CMV-seropositive.

The chain employs TRBV7-2 and TRBJ2-7; perhaps TRBD1 as D (6 bases). Germline loops: CDR1 SGHTA, CDR2 FQGNSA. V lost 5 bases, J lost 5 bases, and 19 bases lay in between. The CDR3 loop spans 15 amino acids. CDR3 bases: TGTGCCAGCAGCACCAAGGGGGATCTGTCCCACGAGCAGTACTTC. Translation: CASSTKGDLSHEQYF.

This chain connects TRBV10-3 to TRBJ1-2; no firm D call. This CDR3 is 14 amino acids long. Germline values: CDR1 ENHRY, CDR2 SYGVKD. Trimming shortened V by 0 bases and J by 8 bases, and 13 bases separated the two germline ends. The CDR3 bases are TGTGCCATCAGTGAGTCCCAGAATATGGTCGGCTACACCTTC. Translating gives CAISESQNMVGYTF.

The chain joins TRBV5-4 to TRBJ1-6, with a weak D call TRBD1 (5 bases). The CDR3 is made up of 16 amino acids. V gave up 1 base and J gave up 6 bases, with 14 bases separating them. The germline gives CDR1 SGHNT, CDR2 YYREEE (reference sequence). Written as DNA, the CDR3 is TGTGCCAGCAGCTTGAGGTCGGGGGGTCTTAATTCACCCCTCCACTTT. Amino acids: CASSLRSGGLNSPLHF.

The chain employs TRBV7-3 and TRBJ2-1, with TRBD2 identical over 14 bases. The CDR3 runs to 14 residues. The V gene's germline CDR1 is SGHTA and CDR2 FQGTGA. Trimming cost V 6 bases and J 8 bases; bases outside gene matches: 3. For the CDR3, the DNA is TGTGCCAGCAGTCGACTAGCGGGAGGGGATGAGCAGTTCTTC. Its protein product is CASSRLAGGDEQFF.

This clone is a singleton in its sample. The CDR3 loop is CASSLALQPGYPKTDTQYF. The CDR3 DNA is TGTGCCAGCAGCTTGGCCTTGCAACCGGGATACCCCAAAACAGATACGCAGTATTTT. The V call is TRBV5-8, the J call TRBJ2-3; TRBD2 is a possible D gene (5 bases). V was pared by 0 bases and J by 3 bases, with 23 bases between. The CDR3 is 19 amino acids. Germline loops: CDR1 SGHTS, CDR2 YDEGEE.

The rearrangement uses TRBV14 and TRBJ2-2, with D uncertain. Trimming left V 1 base short and J 6 bases short, with 12 bases between. This CDR3 is built from 15 residues. Germline-derived CDR1 and CDR2 are SGHDN and FVKESK. The CDR3 DNA reads TGTGCCAGCAGCCAAGTAATAAAGGGTGCCGGGGAGCTGTTTTTT. This translates into CASSQVIKGAGELFF.

This rearrangement joins TRBV6-1 to TRBJ2-5; D call uncertain. Germline V gene data show CDR1 as MNHNS and CDR2 as SASEGT. The CDR3 is 13 residues long. V was clipped by 5 bases and J by 6 bases, with 13 bases between them. In nucleotides, the CDR3 is TGTGCCAGCAGTTCCGACATTTATCAGACCCAGTACTTC. This encodes CASSSDIYQTQYF.

The chain carries TRBV18 and TRBJ2-1; the match to TRBD2 covers 12 bases. Germline V gene lookup returns CDR1 KGHSH and CDR2 LQKENI. This CDR3 is built from 16 residues. Trimming took 4 bases from V and 4 from J; bases not matched to a gene: 5. CDR3 sequence reads: CASSLGTSGGYNEQFF. CDR3 DNA sequence: TGTGCCAGCTCACTGGGAACTAGCGGGGGGTACAATGAGCAGTTCTTC.

The chain employs TRBV7-2 and TRBJ2-4, with D possibly TRBD1 on 6 matching bases. CDR1 and CDR2 (germline): SGHTA, FQGNSA. The CDR3 is 15 residues long. V lost 6 bases and J 6 bases, leaving 18 bases between the germline ends. The CDR3 reads CASSREWGPPNIQYF. As DNA, the CDR3 is TGTGCCAGCAGTAGGGAGTGGGGGCCCCCAAACATTCAGTACTTC.

The rearrangement links TRBV7-2 to TRBJ2-1; TRBD1 might be the D (5 bases). The V gene lost 2 bases and the J gene lost 8 bases, with 16 bases spanning the gap. Looked up from germline, CDR1 is SGHTA and CDR2 is FQGNSA. CDR3 length: 15 amino acids. The DNA for the CDR3 is TGTGCCAGCAGCTTACCAATGAATAGGGGCGATGAGCAGTTCTTC. Protein product: CASSLPMNRGDEQFF.

The chain combines TRBV6-5 with TRBJ1-1, with D possibly matching TRBD1 (5 bases). The CDR3 is 15 residues long. V dropped 6 bases and J dropped 0 bases, with 14 bases sitting between them. From germline, CDR1 is MNHEY and CDR2 SVGAGI. DNA of the CDR3: TGTGCCAGCAGCTCCTCCGGGGGGTTGAACACTGAAGCTTTCTTT. The encoded protein is CASSSSGGLNTEAFF.

The rearrangement joins TRBV4-2 to TRBJ2-6; D uncertain. Germline lookup yields CDR1 LGHNA and CDR2 YNFKEQ. V was clipped by 3 bases and J by 2 bases, with 8 bases between them. The CDR3 covers 15 residues. CDR3 coding DNA: TGTGCCAGCAGCCATCAAGGGACTGGGGCCAACGTCCTGACTTTC. Its translation is CASSHQGTGANVLTF.

This sequence joins TRBV10-3 and TRBJ2-7; D could derive from TRBD1 or TRBD2 (5 bases each). From germline, CDR1 is ENHRY and CDR2 SYGVKD. V lost 6 bases and J lost 9, with 15 bases in between. CDR3 size: 12 residues. The CDR3 protein is CAIRGTGLGQYF. The CDR3 DNA reads as TGTGCCATCAGGGGGACGGGCCTAGGGCAGTACTTC.

The V gene is TRBV7-8, the J gene TRBJ2-3; D uncertain. Germline assignment: CDR1 SGHVS and CDR2 FQNEAQ. The CDR3 consists of 17 residues. Trimming removed 3 bases at V and 6 bases at J, with 22 bases between. CDR3 region: CASSFRKGGVGPDTQYF. CDR3 DNA: TGTGCCAGCAGCTTTAGAAAGGGTGGGGTTGGCCCGGATACGCAGTATTTT.

The chain joins TRBV30 to TRBJ2-5, with TRBD2 matching over 8 bases. CDR1 is GTSNPN and CDR2 is SVGIG in the germline V gene (reference sequence). The ends lost 0 bases at V and 5 bases at J; junction bases unmatched: 5. The CDR3 runs to 14 residues. The CDR3 protein is CAWSVKGGRETQYF. In DNA form, the CDR3 reads TGTGCCTGGAGTGTAAAGGGCGGGAGGGAGACCCAGTACTTC. Looking up the rest from reference TRBV30 and TRBJ2-5 gives the full variable domain: SQTIHQWPATLVQPVGSPLSLECTVEGTSNPNLYWYRQAAGRGLQLLFYSVGIGQISSEVPQNLSASRPQDRQFILSSKKLLLSDSGFYLCAWSVKGGRETQYFGPGTRLLVL.

This clone was seen a few times. The chain employs TRBV7-6 and TRBJ1-6; a possible D gene is TRBD1 (5 bases). CDR3 length: 14 amino acids. Trimming stripped 5 bases from V and 7 bases from J, with 12 bases between. Germline V lookup: CDR1 SGHVS, CDR2 FNYEAQ. The CDR3 protein is CASSLAQGNSPLHF. CDR3 in DNA: TGTGCCAGCAGCCTCGCGCAGGGCAATTCACCCCTCCACTTT. The variable domain in full, with the rest retrieved from reference TRBV7-6 and TRBJ1-6, is GAGVSQSPRYKVTKRGQDVALRCDPISGHVSLYWYRQALGQGPEFLTYFNYEAQQDKSGLPNDRFSAERPEGSISTLTIQRTEQRDSAMYRCASSLAQGNSPLHFGNGTRLTVT.

The rearrangement uses TRBV15 and TRBJ2-4; 9 nucleotides agree with TRBD2. Trimming took 0 bases from V and 2 from J; bases not matched to a gene: 5. The CDR3 is 17 residues long. The germline gives CDR1 LNHNV, CDR2 YYDKDF (reference sequence). For the CDR3, the DNA is TGTGCCACCAGCAGAGATGGGAGCGGGAGGTCCAAAAACATTCAGTACTTC. Protein sequence: CATSRDGSGRSKNIQYF.

The rearrangement links TRBV15 to TRBJ1-5; D unclear. The germline V gene encodes CDR1 LNHNV and CDR2 YYDKDF (reference sequence). V lost 0 bases and J lost 7, with 13 bases in between. The CDR3 sequence is 15 residues long. The CDR3 coding sequence is TGTGCCACCAGCAGAGATTCGGGTAAAGGACAGCCCCAGCATTTT. As protein: CATSRDSGKGQPQHF.

The genes are TRBV10-3 and TRBJ2-1, with 7 bases fitting TRBD1. Germline-derived CDR1 and CDR2 are ENHRY and SYGVKD. The junction had 16 bases not matched to a gene; V was cut back by 10 bases and J by 7 bases. The CDR3 contains 15 residues. In DNA form, the CDR3 reads TGTGCCACCCTGGGAACAGGGGCCCTGTCAAATGAGCAGTTCTTC. This codes for CATLGTGALSNEQFF.

J is TRBJ2-2 and V is TRBV6-5; 8 nucleotides agree with TRBD2. Germline values: CDR1 MNHEY, CDR2 SVGAGI. After removal of 6 bases from V and 2 bases from J, the junction contained 5 bases not matched to a gene. This CDR3 has 15 amino acids. The CDR3 loop is CASRGSGANTGELFF. In nucleotides, the CDR3 is TGTGCCAGCAGGGGTAGCGGGGCAAACACCGGGGAGCTGTTTTTT.

The J gene is TRBJ2-7, the V gene TRBV5-4; D unclear. Germline CDR1 and CDR2: SGHNT and YYREEE (reference sequence). CDR3 size: 16 residues. V lost 0 bases and J lost 1, with 14 bases in between. The CDR3 nucleotides read TGTGCCAGCAGCTTGGACCCTTCAACTACTTCCTACGAGCAGTACTTC. Translating gives CASSLDPSTTSYEQYF. Full variable domain (remainder filled in from reference TRBV5-4 and TRBJ2-7): ETGVTQSPTHLIKTRGQQVTLRCSSQSGHNTVSWYQQALGQGPQFIFQYYREEENGRGNFPPRFSGLQFPNYSSELNVNALELDDSALYLCASSLDPSTTSYEQYFGPGTRLTVT.

This sequence joins TRBV5-5 and TRBJ1-6, with 8 bases matching TRBD1. Trimming took 4 bases from V and 10 from J; bases not matched to a gene: 7. CDR1 and CDR2 from the germline V gene are SGHKS and YYEKEE (reference sequence). The CDR3 consists of 14 residues. This CDR3 is CASSKDRVDSPLHF. For the CDR3, the DNA is TGTGCCAGCAGCAAGGACAGGGTTGACTCACCCCTCCACTTT.

This chain connects TRBV21-1 to TRBJ2-7. TRBV21-1 corresponds to a pseudogene. This CDR3 is 9 amino acids long. CDR3 coding DNA: TGTGCCAGCAGCGGGGAGCAGTACTTC. Its protein product is CASSGEQYF.

This clone was seen just once. The chain has TRBV6-5 and TRBJ1-4, with D tentatively TRBD1 (5 bases). From germline, CDR1 is MNHEY and CDR2 SVGAGI. This CDR3 has 16 amino acids. The ends were cut back, 0 bases at V and 4 bases at J, with 12 bases in the middle. CDR3 DNA sequence: TGTGCCAGCAGTTACTCAAACAGGATCAATAATGAAAAACTGTTTTTT. Amino acid sequence: CASSYSNRINNEKLFF.